A single sample is the source of the 24 T cell receptor beta chains below, sequenced in a study of cytomegalovirus exposure and HLA in healthy donors. PCR primers comprised 60 Vbeta and 13 Jbeta primers. TCRdb's copy holds only in-frame clones and misses some; the assay was immunoSEQ multiplex PCR. The profile shows tens of thousands of clones, 82% of them singletons. The sample was PBMCs. The receptors come from a young woman in good health and CMV-seropositive.

The V call is TRBV7-2, the J call TRBJ2-1; tentative D call: TRBD2 (6 bases). The ends were cut back, 5 bases at V and 10 bases at J, with 9 bases in the middle. Germline V lookup: CDR1 SGHTA, CDR2 FQGNSA. CDR3 length: 11 residues. DNA for the CDR3: TGTGCCAGCAGCCCCCGGGGGGAGCAGTTCTTC. Residues: CASSPRGEQFF.

V usage is TRBV4-3 and J usage is TRBJ1-4; D is undetermined. Trimming took off 3 bases at V and 7 bases at J, with 15 bases between the two ends. The V gene's germline CDR1 is LGHNA and CDR2 YSLEER. The CDR3 spans 15 residues. This chain's CDR3 is CASSQGGHAGEKLFF. CDR3 sequence (DNA): TGCGCCAGCAGCCAGGGCGGTCATGCGGGTGAAAAACTGTTTTTT.

The CDR3 spells CASSLGDRGITEQYF. CDR3 coding DNA: TGCGCCAGCAGCTTGGGGGACAGGGGTATTACGGAGCAGTACTTC. The chain combines TRBV5-1 with TRBJ2-7; TRBD1 aligns across 10 bases. The length of the CDR3 is 15 residues. Germline V gives CDR1 SGHRS, CDR2 YFSETQ. V lost 0 bases and J lost 7; bases outside the gene matches: 7.

V gene TRBV28 combines with J gene TRBJ1-2; D uncertain. V was pared by 3 bases and J by 8 bases, with 13 bases between. This CDR3 spans 13 amino acids. Per the germline V gene, CDR1 is MDHEN and CDR2 is SYDVKM. CDR3 in amino acids: CASSFGHAKGYTF. For the CDR3, the DNA is TGTGCCAGCAGTTTTGGGCATGCAAAGGGCTACACCTTC.

The chain uses TRBV7-9 and TRBJ2-2; unclear D gene. The CDR3 contains 11 residues. The germline gives CDR1 SEHNR, CDR2 FQNEAQ (reference sequence). V was pared by 5 bases and J by 10 bases, with 8 bases between. CDR3 nucleotide sequence: TGTGCCAGCAGCGAGGCGGCGGAGCTGTTTTTT. Its translation: CASSEAAELFF.

The rearrangement links TRBV28 to TRBJ1-6; perhaps TRBD1 as D (5 bases). The CDR3 runs 16 residues. Trimming took 2 bases from V and 9 from J, leaving 17 bases between them. The germline CDR1 and CDR2 sequences are MDHEN and SYDVKM. CDR3 amino acids: CASSLILSVGGSPLHF. The CDR3 DNA is TGTGCCAGCAGTTTAATTCTCTCGGTCGGGGGTTCACCCCTCCACTTT.

J is TRBJ1-4 and V is TRBV4-3, with a weak D call TRBD1 (6 bases). Trimming pared 4 bases from V and 6 bases from J, leaving 12 bases between. The CDR3 is 14 amino acids. In germline, CDR1 is LGHNA, CDR2 YSLEER. In DNA, the CDR3 is TGCGCCAGCAGCCGAGGGGGATCAGATGAAAAACTGTTTTTT. Protein: CASSRGGSDEKLFF.

The rearrangement links TRBV28 to TRBJ1-4; tentative D call: TRBD1 (5 bases). This CDR3 spans 15 amino acids. CDR1 and CDR2 (germline): MDHEN, SYDVKM. Trimming took off 7 bases at V and 0 bases at J, with 12 bases between the two ends. CDR3 bases: TGTGCCAGCATGCAGGGCACCGCAACTAATGAAAAACTGTTTTTT. This translates into CASMQGTATNEKLFF. Full variable domain (rest looked up from reference TRBV28 and TRBJ1-4): DVKVTQSSRYLVKRTGEKVFLECVQDMDHENMFWYRQDPGLGLRLIYFSYDVKMKEKGDIPEGYSVSREKKERFSLILESASTNQTSMYLCASMQGTATNEKLFFGSGTQLSVL.

The chain employs TRBV28 and TRBJ2-3; 13 nucleotides agree with TRBD2. The ends lost 1 base at V and 5 bases at J; junction bases unmatched: 9. Per the germline V gene, CDR1 is MDHEN and CDR2 is SYDVKM. The CDR3 is 18 residues long. The CDR3 loop is CASSLSLGLAGAIDTQYF. In DNA form, the CDR3 reads TGTGCCAGCAGTTTATCCCTCGGACTAGCGGGAGCAATAGATACGCAGTATTTT.

The CDR3 region is CSVRETYGYTF. CDR3 nucleotides: TGCAGCGTCCGGGAAACATATGGCTACACCTTC. The rearrangement links TRBV29-1 to TRBJ1-2, with no clear D. Per the germline V gene, CDR1 is SQVTM and CDR2 is ANQGSEA. Between the trimmed V and J ends, which lost 6 bases and 5 bases, there was a span of 10 bases. This CDR3 has 11 amino acids.

This chain connects TRBV28 to TRBJ1-4, with D unresolved. Trimming removed 10 bases from V and 5 bases from J, with 5 bases in between. The CDR3 runs to 10 residues. Germline V CDR1 and CDR2: MDHEN, SYDVKM. CDR3 sequence reads: CATLNEKLFF. CDR3 in DNA: TGTGCCACCTTGAATGAAAAACTGTTTTTT.

This clone has just one count. The genes are TRBV4-2 and TRBJ2-7; D might be TRBD2 (6 bases). Trimming removed 1 base from V and 7 bases from J, with 14 bases in between. The CDR3 consists of 14 residues. CDR1 LGHNA and CDR2 YNFKEQ come from the germline V gene. CDR3 in DNA: TGTGCCAGCAGCCAAGTCCCCGCGGGGTATGAGCAGTACTTC. Its protein is CASSQVPAGYEQYF.

Only a few counts were recorded for this clone. The rearrangement joins TRBV29-1 to TRBJ2-1; 13 positions match TRBD2. This CDR3 is built from 15 residues. Trimming at V came to 6 bases and at J to 7 bases, leaving 9 bases not matched to a gene. Germline lookup yields CDR1 SQVTM and CDR2 ANQGSEA. The CDR3 here is CSVSGLAGALNEQFF. The CDR3 DNA reads as TGCAGCGTCTCCGGACTAGCGGGAGCGCTAAATGAGCAGTTCTTC.

This clone was seen only once. The chain joins TRBV27 to TRBJ1-2; 10 positions match TRBD1. Unmatched junction bases numbered 6, after V lost 2 bases and J lost 6 bases. This CDR3 is 15 amino acids long. Looked up from germline, CDR1 is MNHEY and CDR2 is SMNVEV (reference sequence). CDR3 DNA sequence: TGTGCCAGCAGTTTACAGTCCGACAGGGGGCATGGCTACACCTTC. It codes for CASSLQSDRGHGYTF.

The rearrangement links TRBV7-9 to TRBJ1-5, with 8 positions matching TRBD1. Per the germline V gene, CDR1 is SEHNR and CDR2 is FQNEAQ (reference sequence). Trimming cost V 5 bases and J 0 bases; bases outside gene matches: 3. This CDR3 spans 15 amino acids. Here the CDR3 DNA reads TGTGCCAGCAGCCCAGGACAGGGTAGCAATCAGCCCCAGCATTTT. Its translation is CASSPGQGSNQPQHF. Filled out from reference TRBV7-9 and TRBJ1-5, the complete variable domain reads DTGVSQNPRHKITKRGQNVTFRCDPISEHNRLYWYRQTLGQGPEFLTYFQNEAQLEKSRLLSDRFSAERPKGSFSTLEIQRTEQGDSAMYLCASSPGQGSNQPQHFGDGTRLSIL.

This rearrangement joins TRBV10-1 to TRBJ2-4; the match to TRBD1 covers 9 bases. The V gene's germline CDR1 is WNHNN and CDR2 SYGVQD (reference sequence). J gave up 0 bases and V 7 bases, and 28 bases lay outside the gene matches. CDR3 length: 23 amino acids. The CDR3 sequence: CASMPMGGTGGGGGYLAKNIQYF. CDR3 nucleotide sequence: TGCGCCAGCATGCCCATGGGGGGCACAGGGGGCGGAGGGGGGTACCTAGCCAAAAACATTCAGTACTTC.

This chain's CDR3 is CASRQRGLAYEQYF. The CDR3 DNA sequence: TGTGCCAGCAGACAACGGGGGTTAGCCTACGAGCAGTACTTC. This chain uses TRBV7-8 with TRBJ2-7; tentatively, D is TRBD2 (6 bases). The ends were cut back, 6 bases at V and 2 bases at J, with 14 bases in the middle. CDR1 and CDR2 (germline): SGHVS, FQNEAQ. The CDR3 runs 14 residues.

This chain uses TRBV11-1 with TRBJ2-5; 9 bases fit TRBD1. The J call may be incorrect, as the DNA end agrees better with TRBJ2-7. Germline lookup yields CDR1 SGHAT and CDR2 FQDESV (reference sequence). The CDR3 spans 15 residues. The CDR3 loop reads CASSFSPGQGYEQYF. In DNA form, the CDR3 reads TGTGCCAGCAGCTTCTCCCCGGGACAGGGCTACGAGCAGTACTTC.

V usage is TRBV7-2 and J usage is TRBJ2-3; TRBD1 agrees at 8 bases. With V trimmed by 5 bases and J by 4 bases, 5 bases remained unmatched. The CDR3 spans 14 residues. Looked up from germline, CDR1 is SGHTA and CDR2 is FQGNSA. This CDR3 reads CASSPRTGPDTQYF. The DNA for the CDR3 is TGTGCCAGCAGCCCCAGGACAGGGCCAGATACGCAGTATTTT. The full variable domain, rest sourced from reference TRBV7-2 and TRBJ2-3, is GAGVSQSPSNKVTEKGKDVELRCDPISGHTALYWYRQSLGQGLEFLIYFQGNSAPDKSGLPSDRFSAERTGGSVSTLTIQRTQQEDSAVYLCASSPRTGPDTQYFGPGTRLTVL.

The chain carries TRBV7-2 and TRBJ1-1; 7 nucleotides align to TRBD1. V lost 5 bases, J lost 10 bases, and 7 bases stayed unmatched. The V gene's germline CDR1 is SGHTA and CDR2 FQGNSA. This CDR3 comprises 12 residues. The CDR3 region is CASSPLQGLAFF. The CDR3 DNA sequence: TGTGCCAGCAGCCCCCTACAGGGGTTAGCTTTCTTT.

The chain combines TRBV27 with TRBJ1-4, with a possible D match to TRBD1 (5 bases). The V gene lost 5 bases and the J gene lost 5 bases, with 9 bases spanning the gap. Per the germline V gene, CDR1 is MNHEY and CDR2 is SMNVEV (reference sequence). The CDR3 contains 13 residues. The CDR3 spells CASSVRQNEKLFF. The CDR3 DNA is TGTGCCAGCAGTGTAAGACAGAATGAAAAACTGTTTTTT.

This rearrangement joins TRBV4-3 to TRBJ1-1; D is perhaps TRBD1 (6 bases). Trimming cost V 2 bases and J 1 base, with 26 bases left between them. Germline-derived CDR1 and CDR2 are LGHNA and YSLEER. The CDR3 sequence is 20 residues long. CDR3 region: CASSQIHDLPWTATNTEAFF. The CDR3 DNA is TGCGCCAGCAGCCAAATACACGACCTTCCGTGGACAGCGACGAACACTGAAGCTTTCTTT.

The chain uses TRBV6-5 and TRBJ2-7; tentatively, D is TRBD1 (8 bases). V was cut by 6 bases and J by 6 bases, with 21 bases left in between. Germline-derived CDR1 and CDR2 are MNHEY and SVGAGI. There are 15 residues in the CDR3. CDR3 sequence (DNA): TGTGCCAGCAGACCCCCGACAGGGGCGGGGGCCGAGCAGTACTTC. It is translated as CASRPPTGAGAEQYF.

This clone was counted a few times. This sequence joins TRBV28 and TRBJ1-6; 7 bases are shared with TRBD1. CDR1 is MDHEN and CDR2 is SYDVKM in the germline V gene. V was clipped by 5 bases and J by 7 bases; unmatched bases: 8. The CDR3 length is 15 residues. The CDR3 DNA sequence: TGTGCCAGCAGTGAGACGACAGGGCACAATTCACCCCTCCACTTT. It specifies CASSETTGHNSPLHF. Filled out from reference TRBV28 and TRBJ1-6, the complete variable domain reads DVKVTQSSRYLVKRTGEKVFLECVQDMDHENMFWYRQDPGLGLRLIYFSYDVKMKEKGDIPEGYSVSREKKERFSLILESASTNQTSMYLCASSETTGHNSPLHFGNGTRLTVT.